A single sample gave rise to the 19 T cell receptor beta chains below, sequenced in a study of T-cell memory formation after mild COVID-19. Each CDR3 protein is one row after TCRdb ran MiXCR on the 5' RACE reads. The sample lists some 120,000 distinct CDR3 sequences, about a sixth occurring once. The sample taken for sequencing was PBMCs or a T cell subset sorted from them (not recorded which). Receptors originate from a man younger than 30 who had mild COVID-19 (a few samples of this study predate the infection). Cell type and time point are not known.

This clonotype has only a few counts. J is TRBJ1-1 and V is TRBV7-2; TRBD1 might be the D (5 bases). The V gene lost 7 bases and the J gene lost 5 bases, with 14 bases spanning the gap. The CDR3 is 13 residues long. Germline CDR1 reads SGHTA; CDR2 reads FQGNSA. The CDR3 loop is CASTLSQATEAFF. CDR3 bases: TGTGCCAGCACCTTGTCACAGGCGACTGAAGCTTTCTTT.

The chain recombines TRBV12-3 or TRBV12-4 with TRBJ1-1; 7 bases are a match to TRBD1. V trimming: 7 bases; J trimming: 4 bases; junction bases outside the gene matches: 9. The CDR3 length is 14 residues. Written as DNA, the CDR3 is TGTGCCAGCACCAAAAGGGCAGGGGGCACTGAAGCTTTCTTT. It yields the protein CASTKRAGGTEAFF.

The V and J genes are TRBV15 and TRBJ2-1, with D tentatively TRBD2 (6 bases). The CDR3 is 15 residues long. Trimming shortened V by 0 bases and J by 3 bases, and 9 bases separated the two germline ends. CDR1 and CDR2 from the germline V gene are LNHNV and YYDKDF (reference sequence). This CDR3 reads CATSREGGRYNEQFF. In DNA form, the CDR3 reads TGTGCCACCAGCAGAGAGGGGGGTCGCTACAATGAGCAGTTCTTC.

This clonotype was seen a handful of times. The J gene is TRBJ2-3, the V gene TRBV5-1; TRBD2 matches at 10 bases. This CDR3 is 14 amino acids long. Germline CDR1 reads SGHRS; CDR2 reads YFSETQ. V was pared by 5 bases and J by 5 bases, with 5 bases of the junction left unmatched. The CDR3 coding sequence is TGCGCCAGCAGTTATAGCGGGGGGATAGATACGCAGTATTTT. It is translated as CASSYSGGIDTQYF.

The chain is built from TRBV7-8 and TRBJ2-7, with 9 bases matching TRBD1. The CDR3 is made up of 15 amino acids. V shed 0 bases, J shed 3 bases, and the junction held 3 bases outside the gene matches. CDR1 and CDR2 from the germline V gene are SGHVS and FQNEAQ. The CDR3 DNA follows: TGTGCCAGCAGCTTAGCGGGGACAGGGCGCTACGAGCAGTACTTC. It is translated as CASSLAGTGRYEQYF.

This chain links TRBV5-1 with TRBJ1-1; a possible D gene is TRBD1 (6 bases). V was cut by 4 bases and J by 4 bases, with 14 bases left in between. From germline, CDR1 is SGHRS and CDR2 YFSETQ. CDR3 size: 14 residues. CDR3 DNA sequence: TGCGCCAGCAGCGTACAGGGTTCGGGCACTGAAGCTTTCTTT. It is translated as CASSVQGSGTEAFF.

The chain joins TRBV11-2 to TRBJ1-3; D ambiguous. Germline-derived CDR1 and CDR2 are SGHAT and FQNNGV. The CDR3 totals 16 residues. The ends were cut back, 4 bases at V and 2 bases at J, with 15 bases in the middle. CDR3 nucleotides: TGTGCCAGCAGCTCCCTGGGCCGAGGGACTGGAAACACCATATATTTT. Translated: CASSSLGRGTGNTIYF.

This clonotype has just a few counts. The chain employs TRBV28 and TRBJ2-2; TRBD2 agrees at 9 bases. V shed 8 bases and J 6 bases; nucleotides not matched to a gene: 10. Germline loops: CDR1 MDHEN, CDR2 SYDVKM. The CDR3 is 15 amino acids. CDR3 in DNA: TGTGCCAGCGTGGGCCAGCGGGGGGTGGCCGGGGAGCTGTTTTTT. Translation gives CASVGQRGVAGELFF.

There are a few counts of this clonotype. This chain's CDR3 is CASSLRLHYTF. The CDR3 nucleotides read TGTGCCAGCAGCTTGCGGCTGCACTACACCTTC. The V and J genes are TRBV7-2 and TRBJ1-2; D remains unclear. Germline V gene sequence: CDR1 SGHTA, CDR2 FQGNSA. The CDR3 contains 11 residues. The V and J ends lost 3 bases and 10 bases respectively, with 9 bases between them.

The V gene is TRBV15, the J gene TRBJ1-2; 8 positions match TRBD1. In germline, CDR1 is LNHNV, CDR2 YYDKDF (reference sequence). CDR3 length: 14 amino acids. V lost 4 bases and J lost 5; bases outside the gene matches: 6. The CDR3 reads CATSTQGAWYGYTF. In DNA, the CDR3 is TGTGCCACCAGCACGCAGGGGGCTTGGTATGGCTACACCTTC.

The chain couples TRBV7-2 to TRBJ2-5; D uncertain. V was cut by 10 bases and J by 2 bases, with 17 bases left in between. This CDR3 is built from 14 residues. The germline gives CDR1 SGHTA, CDR2 FQGNSA. The CDR3, as DNA: TGTGCCACCAGGCTCTCCATTTGGCAAGAGACCCAGTACTTC. It specifies CATRLSIWQETQYF.

This clonotype has ten or more counts. The chain employs TRBV10-3 and TRBJ2-3, with a weak D call TRBD2 (5 bases). CDR1 and CDR2 from the germline V gene are ENHRY and SYGVKD. The V end was cut by 0 bases, the J end by 4 bases, with 11 bases between. The CDR3 consists of 15 residues. Here the CDR3 reads CAISESSSFADTQYF. CDR3 nucleotide sequence: TGTGCCATCAGTGAGTCGTCTAGCTTCGCAGATACGCAGTATTTT.

This clonotype turned up a few times. J is TRBJ1-4 and V is TRBV5-5; D not certain. In germline, CDR1 is SGHKS, CDR2 YYEKEE (reference sequence). V lost 4 bases, J lost 6 bases, and 16 bases lay in between. The CDR3 runs 15 residues. The CDR3 nucleotides are TGTGCCAGCAGCCCCACACGGAGGGTTCATGAAAAACTGTTTTTT. It codes for CASSPTRRVHEKLFF. Looking up the rest from reference TRBV5-5 and TRBJ1-4 gives the full variable domain: DAGVTQSPTHLIKTRGQQVTLRCSPISGHKSVSWYQQVLGQGPQFIFQYYEKEERGRGNFPDRFSARQFPNYSSELNVNALLLGDSALYLCASSPTRRVHEKLFFGSGTQLSVL.

There are many counts of this clonotype. The genes are TRBV4-3 and TRBJ2-5, with 10 bases lining up with TRBD1. Germline assignment: CDR1 LGHNA and CDR2 YSLEER. Germline trimming cut 2 bases from V and 2 bases from J; bases unmatched to any gene: 8. The CDR3 contains 17 residues. CDR3 in amino acids: CASSQTWGTGVQETQYF. In nucleotides, the CDR3 is TGCGCCAGCAGCCAAACCTGGGGGACAGGGGTACAAGAGACCCAGTACTTC.

Many counts were recorded for this clonotype. V gene TRBV5-1 combines with J gene TRBJ2-4; D may be TRBD2 (7 bases). V shed 4 bases and J shed 9 bases, with 29 bases lying between them. The CDR3 length is 18 residues. The germline V gene has CDR1 SGHRS and CDR2 YFSETQ. CDR3 bases: TGCGCCAGCAGCCAAGAGGCCTTGGCGGGCCGGAGGGGGGGCATTCAGTACTTC. It codes for CASSQEALAGRRGGIQYF.

The chain uses TRBV11-2 and TRBJ1-4; D gene uncertain. The CDR3 is made up of 16 amino acids. Trimming shortened V by 5 bases and J by 0 bases, and 13 bases separated the two germline ends. The germline gives CDR1 SGHAT, CDR2 FQNNGV. The chain's CDR3 is CASSRGREATNEKLFF. Written as DNA, the CDR3 is TGTGCCAGCAGCCGGGGTCGGGAGGCAACTAATGAAAAACTGTTTTTT.

This clonotype has just a few counts. This sequence joins TRBV7-9 and TRBJ2-7, with 9 bases matching TRBD1. Germline V gene lookup returns CDR1 SEHNR and CDR2 FQNEAQ (reference sequence). Germline trimming cut 5 bases from V and 7 bases from J; bases unmatched to any gene: 6. The CDR3 has 13 amino acids. The CDR3 here is CASSVQGAREQYV. Here the CDR3 DNA reads TGTGCCAGCAGCGTACAGGGGGCGAGAGAGCAGTACGTC.

The chain is built from TRBV20-1 and TRBJ1-5; 7 bases align to TRBD1. The V gene's germline CDR1 is DFQATT and CDR2 SNEGSKA (reference sequence). The CDR3 covers 15 residues. After removal of 5 bases from V and 7 bases from J, the junction contained 14 bases not matched to a gene. The CDR3 sequence: CSASQGSRVWQPQHF. The CDR3 coding sequence is TGCAGTGCTTCACAGGGGTCCCGAGTTTGGCAGCCCCAGCATTTT.

The rearrangement links TRBV11-2 to TRBJ2-1; D ambiguous. Germline-derived CDR1 and CDR2 are SGHAT and FQNNGV. This CDR3 is built from 13 residues. The V gene lost 5 bases and the J gene lost 6 bases, with 11 bases spanning the gap. CDR3 amino acids: CASSQSLGNEQFF. As DNA, the CDR3 is TGTGCCAGCAGCCAGAGTTTGGGCAATGAGCAGTTCTTC. The full variable domain, completed using reference TRBV11-2 and TRBJ2-1, is EAGVAQSPRYKIIEKRQSVAFWCNPISGHATLYWYQQILGQGPKLLIQFQNNGVVDDSQLPKDRFSAERLKGVDSTLKIQPAKLEDSAVYLCASSQSLGNEQFFGPGTRLTVL.